Here is one TCR beta chain with its context. The data are from a study of cytomegalovirus exposure and HLA in healthy donors. The junction had 2 bases not matched to a gene; V was cut back by 3 bases and J by 8 bases. The V gene's germline CDR1 is MNHEY and CDR2 SMNVEV (reference sequence). The CDR3 has 13 amino acids. With 60 Vbeta and 13 Jbeta primers, the PCR was carried out. Sequenced by immunoSEQ multiplex PCR; TCRdb stores in-frame clones only, minus some. The table lists 100,000 to 150,000 clones, about 78% of them singletons. The TCR comes from a human donor in good health. This sequence joins TRBV27 and TRBJ1-2; 11 bases fit TRBD1. The sequencing input was PBMCs. The DNA of the CDR3 is TGTGCCAGCAGTTTCGGGACAGGGGGAGGCTACACCTTC. The encoded protein is CASSFGTGGGYTF.